This passage covers 16 T cell receptor beta chains from one sample sequenced in a study of control samples from healthy donors and cancer patients. TCRdb's copy holds only in-frame clones and misses some; the assay was immunoSEQ multiplex PCR. The sample includes 120,000 to 150,000 clones, approximately 91% seen only once; the top ten take roughly 8.7%. The sequenced sample was blood. The source of these receptors is a young woman in good health.

V and J are TRBV19 and TRBJ1-5, with 9 positions matching TRBD1. Per germline, CDR1 LNHDA and CDR2 SQIVND (reference sequence). Unmatched junction bases numbered 5, after V lost 3 bases and J lost 5 bases. The CDR3 contains 15 residues. For the CDR3, the DNA is TGTGCCAGTAGTATGAGGACAGGGGTCGATCAGCCCCAGCATTTT. Its protein product is CASSMRTGVDQPQHF.

This chain joins TRBV30 and TRBJ2-2; D not certain. V was cut by 0 bases and J by 4 bases, with 9 bases left in between. Germline V lookup: CDR1 GTSNPN, CDR2 SVGIG (reference sequence). The CDR3 loop spans 14 amino acids. CDR3 nucleotides: TGTGCCTGGAGTGTAACGGCTCTCACCGGGGAGCTGTTTTTT. Translation: CAWSVTALTGELFF.

The CDR3 nucleotides are TGTGCCAGCTCACCGGGGGCGATGAACACTGAAGCTTTCTTT. Residues: CASSPGAMNTEAFF. V and J are TRBV18 and TRBJ1-1; tentatively, D is TRBD1 (6 bases). V lost 3 bases, J lost 0 bases, and 8 bases lay in between. Germline assignment: CDR1 KGHSH and CDR2 LQKENI. There are 14 residues in the CDR3. Full variable domain (rest looked up from reference TRBV18 and TRBJ1-1): NAGVMQNPRHLVRRRGQEARLRCSPMKGHSHVYWYRQLPEEGLKFMVYLQKENIIDESGMPKERFSAEFPKEGPSILRIQQVVRGDSAAYFCASSPGAMNTEAFFGQGTRLTVV.

The gene calls are TRBV6-5 and TRBJ1-4; 9 bases agree with TRBD1. This CDR3 has 15 residues. CDR1 MNHEY and CDR2 SVGAGI come from the germline V gene. V was pared by 6 bases and J by 5 bases, with 7 bases of the junction left unmatched. CDR3 nucleotide sequence: TGTGCCAGCAGCCAGACTGACAGGGGGAATGAAAAACTGTTTTTT. Residues: CASSQTDRGNEKLFF.

This chain connects TRBV6-1 to TRBJ1-6; perhaps TRBD1 as D (5 bases). Germline assignment: CDR1 MNHNS and CDR2 SASEGT. Trimming left V 0 bases short and J 8 bases short, with 14 bases between. The CDR3 contains 16 residues. CDR3 protein: CASSEAGGGGYSPLHF. DNA of the CDR3: TGTGCCAGCAGTGAAGCTGGCGGGGGAGGGTATTCACCCCTCCACTTT.

The chain links TRBV6-5 to TRBJ1-5, with 8 bases aligning to TRBD1. The CDR3 is 15 amino acids. CDR1 is MNHEY and CDR2 is SVGAGI in the germline V gene. V shed 6 bases, J shed 6 bases, and the junction held 10 bases outside the gene matches. This CDR3 reads CASRGDRWVGQPQHF. As DNA, the CDR3 is TGTGCCAGCAGGGGGGACAGGTGGGTGGGTCAGCCCCAGCATTTT.

To note about this clone: Germline and junction disagree at one end, which may indicate a read error. The chain couples TRBV6-5 to TRBJ1-2; the D is unclear. CDR1 is MNHEY and CDR2 is SVGAGI in the germline V gene. CDR3 length equals 12 residues. The CDR3 nucleotides read TGTGCCAGCAGTTTAGACGGGTCTGGCTACATCTTC. Translation gives CASSLDGSGYIF.

The chain recombines TRBV5-5 with TRBJ2-7, with D possibly matching TRBD2 (6 bases). V dropped 3 bases and J dropped 7 bases, with 17 bases sitting between them. Per the germline V gene, CDR1 is SGHKS and CDR2 is YYEKEE (reference sequence). The CDR3 loop spans 14 amino acids. The DNA for the CDR3 is TGTGCCAGCAGCTGGGAGGCACCTTTGGGGGAGCAGTACTTC. It translates to CASSWEAPLGEQYF.

The chain couples TRBV18 to TRBJ1-1; TRBD1 might be the D (5 bases). Deletions cut 1 base from V and 0 bases from J, with 12 bases between. The CDR3 is 16 amino acids. Germline V gene sequence: CDR1 KGHSH, CDR2 LQKENI. CDR3 DNA: TGTGCCAGCTCACCACTATTGGCAGGGATGAACACTGAAGCTTTCTTT. Its protein product is CASSPLLAGMNTEAFF.

The chain joins TRBV5-1 to TRBJ2-1, with 14 nucleotides matching TRBD2. Germline-derived CDR1 and CDR2 are SGHRS and YFSETQ. With V trimmed by 4 bases and J by 4 bases, 4 bases remained unmatched. The length of the CDR3 is 16 residues. The CDR3 region is CASSRGLAGVYNEQFF. DNA of the CDR3: TGCGCCAGCAGCCGGGGACTAGCGGGAGTTTACAATGAGCAGTTCTTC.

This clone was counted a single time. This chain links TRBV2 with TRBJ1-2; no reliable D call. This CDR3 is built from 13 residues. V gave up 4 bases and J gave up 5 bases, with 11 bases separating them. CDR1 is SNHLY and CDR2 is FYNNEI in the germline V gene. The CDR3 here is CASSGEGVYGYTF. The DNA of the CDR3 is TGTGCCAGCAGTGGGGAGGGAGTTTATGGCTACACCTTC.

This chain links TRBV18 with TRBJ1-4; the D is unclear. The CDR3 runs to 14 residues. V was clipped by 4 bases and J by 5 bases, with 11 bases between them. In germline, CDR1 is KGHSH, CDR2 LQKENI. CDR3 amino acids: CASSLSRENEKLFF. The CDR3 DNA reads as TGTGCCAGCTCACTGAGCCGGGAGAATGAAAAACTGTTTTTT.

The genes are TRBV2 and TRBJ2-3, with TRBD2 matching over 9 bases. This CDR3 has 15 residues. CDR1 and CDR2 (germline): SNHLY, FYNNEI. Unmatched junction bases numbered 9, after V lost 7 bases and J lost 4 bases. DNA of the CDR3: TGTGCCAGCATGTTTTTGGGACTAGCAGCAGATACGCAGTATTTT. It codes for CASMFLGLAADTQYF.

A few counts support this clone. The genes are TRBV6-5 and TRBJ2-7; possibly TRBD2 for D (5 bases). CDR1 and CDR2 from the germline V gene are MNHEY and SVGAGI. CDR3 length: 15 amino acids. Trimming stripped 5 bases from V and 0 bases from J, with 14 bases between. This CDR3 is CASSPLEGSSYEQYF. DNA for the CDR3: TGTGCCAGCAGTCCCTTGGAAGGGAGCTCCTACGAGCAGTACTTC.

This clone was recorded a few times. The V gene is TRBV19, the J gene TRBJ1-5; D call uncertain. Trimming stripped 0 bases from V and 3 bases from J, with 18 bases between. The germline CDR1 and CDR2 sequences are LNHDA and SQIVND (reference sequence). CDR3 length equals 18 residues. CDR3 sequence: CASSIDLYLAGNNQPQHF. The CDR3 nucleotides are TGTGCCAGTAGTATAGATCTCTATTTGGCGGGGAACAATCAGCCCCAGCATTTT.

The rearrangement links TRBV5-4 to TRBJ1-3, with 7 bases fitting TRBD1. In germline, CDR1 is SGHNT, CDR2 YYREEE (reference sequence). The CDR3 runs 16 residues. J was trimmed by 4 bases and V by 4 bases; bases with no gene match: 11. Here the CDR3 reads CASSRPEGARGNTIYF. CDR3 sequence (DNA): TGTGCCAGCAGCCGACCAGAGGGGGCAAGGGGAAACACCATATATTTT.